This is a list of T cell receptor beta chains from one sample in a study of shared clonotypes between healthy human individuals. Using immunoSEQ multiplex PCR, the repertoire was profiled, and TCRdb retains in-frame clones only, with some absent. The sample carries 2 million to 3 million clones, around nine tenths recorded once. Specimen: naive CD4+ T cells sorted from blood. The receptors come from a man aged 18 to 35 in good health. Each CDR3 is given with its conserved first and last residue. The D gene is left open where the match is weak. Where a row states a size, it is once, few, many or the class of an expanded clone; other rows omit it.

v_call,clone_size,j_call,d_call,cdr3_aa,cdr3_nt
TRBV5-6,once,TRBJ1-5,TRBD1,CASSLQGAPSQPQHF,TGTGCCAGCAGCTTACAGGGGGCGCCATCTCAGCCCCAGCATTTT
TRBV28,NA,TRBJ2-3,TRBD2,CATLAGNPDTQYF,TGTGCCACACTAGCGGGTAACCCAGATACGCAGTATTTT
TRBV9,NA,TRBJ2-7,NA,CASSVREPYEQYF,TGTGCCAGCAGCGTGAGGGAACCCTACGAGCAGTACTTC
TRBV19,NA,TRBJ2-1,TRBD2,CASSIGTSGGAFKFF,TGTGCCAGTAGTATAGGGACTAGCGGGGGGGCCTTTAAGTTCTTC
TRBV27,once,TRBJ2-3,NA,CASSYRELIDTQYF,TGTGCCAGCAGTTACAGGGAATTAATTGATACGCAGTATTTT
TRBV5-1,NA,TRBJ2-3,NA,CASSVGEADTQYF,TGCGCCAGCAGTGTTGGTGAGGCAGATACGCAGTATTTT
TRBV9,NA,TRBJ1-2,NA,CASAEGTGPKFHYGYTF,TGTGCCAGCGCGGAGGGAACAGGGCCTAAATTCCACTATGGCTACACCTTC
TRBV11-3,once,TRBJ2-7,NA,CASSLFGGEQYF,TGTGCCAGCAGCTTATTCGGCGGCGAGCAGTACTTC
TRBV30,NA,TRBJ2-5,TRBD1,CAWSRGTGEETQYF,TGTGCCTGGAGCAGAGGGACAGGGGAAGAGACCCAGTACTTC
TRBV30,NA,TRBJ2-3,NA,CAWSARTIDTQYF,TGTGCCTGGAGTGCCCGGACTATAGATACGCAGTATTTT
TRBV5-1,NA,TRBJ2-7,NA,CASEEGRGNSYEQYF,TGCGCCAGCGAAGAGGGTCGGGGTAACTCCTACGAGCAGTACTTC
TRBV28,NA,TRBJ2-2,NA,CASSYPAPTGELFF,TGTGCCAGCAGTTATCCAGCCCCCACCGGGGAGCTGTTTTTT
TRBV7-9,NA,TRBJ1-1,NA,CASSLRGLAGEDTEAFF,TGTGCCAGCAGCTTAAGGGGTCTAGCAGGGGAGGACACTGAAGCTTTCTTT
TRBV6-1,NA,TRBJ2-5,TRBD1,CASSDRGLQRKTQYF,TGTGCCAGCAGTGACAGGGGGCTGCAGAGAAAGACCCAGTACTTC
TRBV6-5,NA,TRBJ2-7,TRBD1,CASSTRDRNYEQYF,TGTGCCAGCAGTACCCGGGACAGGAATTACGAGCAGTACTTC
TRBV7-9,NA,TRBJ2-6,NA,CASSLGRDGANVLTF,TGTGCCAGCAGCTTAGGGAGGGATGGGGCCAACGTCCTGACTTTC
TRBV4-1,NA,TRBJ2-3,NA,CASSQDTTLLRAQYF,TGCGCCAGCAGCCAAGATACCACGCTATTAAGGGCGCAGTATTTT
TRBV6-5,NA,TRBJ2-2,NA,CASSGRGNTGELFF,TGTGCCAGCAGTGGCAGGGGGAACACCGGGGAGCTGTTTTTT
TRBV18,NA,TRBJ2-7,NA,CASSPNPETYEQYF,TGTGCCAGCTCACCTAATCCCGAAACCTACGAGCAGTACTTC
TRBV4-1,NA,TRBJ2-2,NA,CASSRGGGWDTGELFF,TGCGCCAGCAGCCGGGGCGGAGGCTGGGACACCGGGGAGCTGTTTTTT
TRBV5-1,NA,TRBJ1-4,NA,CASSLEGPTNEKLFF,TGCGCCAGCAGCTTGGAAGGACCAACTAATGAAAAACTGTTTTTT
TRBV19,NA,TRBJ1-1,NA,CASSSPPGAKTEAFF,TGTGCCAGTAGTTCGCCCCCCGGGGCTAAGACTGAAGCTTTCTTT
TRBV28,NA,TRBJ2-3,TRBD1,CASSEIRKGALSPIDTQYF,TGTGCCAGCAGTGAAATACGAAAGGGGGCTTTGTCCCCCATCGATACGCAGTATTTT
TRBV11-2,NA,TRBJ1-3,NA,CASSLDHISGNTIYF,TGTGCCAGCAGCTTAGATCACATCTCTGGAAACACCATATATTTT
TRBV11-2,once,TRBJ2-3,TRBD1,CASSLVGQYTDTQYF,TGTGCCAGCAGCTTAGTGGGACAGTACACAGATACGCAGTATTTT
TRBV2,NA,TRBJ2-2,NA,CASGTSGELFF,TGTGCCAGCGGGACGTCCGGGGAGCTGTTTTTT
TRBV7-2,NA,TRBJ1-5,TRBD1,CASSPRQGNQPQHF,TGTGCCAGCAGCCCCAGACAGGGGAATCAGCCCCAGCATTTT
TRBV6-1,once,TRBJ1-1,NA,CASSELPQLGKRGTEAFF,TGTGCCAGCAGTGAATTACCCCAACTAGGAAAAAGGGGCACTGAAGCTTTCTTT
TRBV5-8,once,TRBJ2-3,TRBD2,CASSPLQAGYASSTDTQYF,TGTGCCAGCAGCCCTCTTCAAGCGGGGTACGCTTCTAGCACAGATACGCAGTATTTT
TRBV4-3,few,TRBJ1-5,NA,CASSQDKGQPQHF,TGCGCCAGCAGCCAAGATAAAGGGCAGCCCCAGCATTTT
TRBV6-5,NA,TRBJ2-2,NA,CASSYSGTGGELFF,TGTGCCAGCAGTTACTCCGGGACCGGGGGGGAGCTGTTTTTT
TRBV11-2,NA,TRBJ1-1,NA,CASSLLKGGGLGTEAFF,TGTGCCAGCAGCTTACTTAAGGGGGGGGGCCTGGGCACTGAAGCTTTCTTT
TRBV19,NA,TRBJ2-3,NA,CASSQQGIRDTQYF,TGTGCCAGTAGTCAGCAGGGGATCAGAGATACGCAGTATTTT
TRBV5-6,NA,TRBJ2-3,TRBD2,CASSRRASGELKDTQYF,TGTGCCAGCAGCCGGAGGGCTAGCGGGGAGTTAAAAGATACGCAGTATTTT
TRBV6-5,NA,TRBJ2-1,TRBD2,CASRRLAGGYNEQFF,TGTGCCAGCAGGAGACTAGCGGGAGGTTACAATGAGCAGTTCTTC
TRBV7-2,NA,TRBJ2-5,TRBD2,CASSLGGLAGRETQYF,TGTGCCAGCAGCCTTGGGGGACTAGCGGGAAGAGAGACCCAGTACTTC
TRBV28,NA,TRBJ2-7,TRBD1,CASSPGQGAPYEQYF,TGTGCCAGCAGTCCGGGACAGGGGGCTCCCTACGAGCAGTACTTC
TRBV30,NA,TRBJ2-7,NA,CASGPRRGYEQYF,TGTGCCAGTGGCCCCCGGAGAGGGTACGAGCAGTACTTC
TRBV29-1,NA,TRBJ2-7,NA,CSVGGANSYEQYF,TGCAGCGTTGGCGGGGCCAACTCCTACGAGCAGTACTTC
TRBV5-1,NA,TRBJ2-7,TRBD2,CASSRGGSGGLYEQYF,TGCGCCAGCAGCCGGGGTGGTAGCGGGGGTCTCTACGAGCAGTACTTC
TRBV7-9,NA,TRBJ2-2,TRBD1,CASSAAGTGVYGELFF,TGTGCCAGCAGCGCGGCTGGGACAGGGGTTTACGGGGAGCTGTTTTTT
TRBV10-3,NA,TRBJ1-3,NA,CAIRDITGGGARSSGNTIYF,TGTGCCATCAGAGACATAACAGGTGGGGGGGCCAGGAGCTCTGGAAACACCATATATTTT
TRBV28,once,TRBJ1-1,NA,CASSFKGRATEAFF,TGTGCCAGCAGCTTTAAAGGTCGGGCGACTGAAGCTTTCTTT
TRBV11-2,once,TRBJ2-2,TRBD2,CASLDWREITGELFF,TGTGCCAGCCTTGACTGGCGGGAGATCACCGGGGAGCTGTTTTTT
TRBV6-1,NA,TRBJ1-3,TRBD1,CASVRRDSGNTIYF,TGTGCCAGCGTTCGCCGGGACAGTGGAAACACCATATATTTT
TRBV11-1,NA,TRBJ2-6,NA,CASSLRQSGANVLTF,TGTGCCAGCAGCTTACGACAGTCCGGGGCCAACGTCCTGACTTTC
TRBV4-1,once,TRBJ2-6,TRBD1,CASGQGATSGANVLTF,TGCGCCAGCGGACAGGGGGCGACCTCTGGGGCCAACGTCCTGACTTTC
TRBV18,NA,TRBJ1-2,TRBD1,CASSPPNRGTYGYTF,TGTGCCAGCTCACCACCTAACAGGGGAACCTATGGCTACACCTTC